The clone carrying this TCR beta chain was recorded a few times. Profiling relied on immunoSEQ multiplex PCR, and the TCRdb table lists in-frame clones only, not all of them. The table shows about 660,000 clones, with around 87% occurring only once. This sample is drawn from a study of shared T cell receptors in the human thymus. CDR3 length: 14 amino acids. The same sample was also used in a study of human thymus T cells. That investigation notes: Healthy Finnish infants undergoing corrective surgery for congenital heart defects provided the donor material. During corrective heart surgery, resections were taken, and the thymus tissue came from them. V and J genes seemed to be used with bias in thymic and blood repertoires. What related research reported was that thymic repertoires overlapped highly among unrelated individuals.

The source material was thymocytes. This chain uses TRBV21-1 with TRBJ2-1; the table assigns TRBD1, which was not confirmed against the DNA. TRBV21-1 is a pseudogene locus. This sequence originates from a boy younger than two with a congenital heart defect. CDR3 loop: CASSIPTEKVEQFF. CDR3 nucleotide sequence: TGTGCCAGCAGCATACCCACAGAGAAGGTTGAGCAGTTCTTC.